This T cell receptor beta chain stems from a study of blood T cell repertoires in COVID-19 (dated by TCRdb to the early 2020s). Notes on the research overall: Collaborator samples came from the United States, Italy and Spain and covered acute and convalescent phases of COVID-19. The material from the prospective study consisted of cDNA or gDNA derived from T cells, B-cell-depleted T cells, or PBMCs. Deeply sampled blood TCRbeta repertoires from subjects exposed to, actively infected with, or recovered from COVID-19 were included in the dataset. A freely available public database, intended as a resource for researchers studying the immune response to SARS-CoV-2, is where the repertoires were released. Samples came from the ongoing ImmuneRACE study (first 160 participants) plus 1,254 subjects from 6 global collaborators. A de-identified subject ID, COVID-19 status, age in years and sex were almost always included in the sample metadata. Where available, HLA class I and class II types were taken from metadata supplied by the sample provider and were not determined by assay-based typing.

Turning to this clone: Its antigen is not yet known. No qualities accompany the bases; no much larger clone lies one base away.

The immunoSEQ Assay, a bias-controlled multiplex PCR, was used to amplify TCRbeta CDR3 regions from genomic DNA. As for how the authors treated the data: The number of nucleated cells in each sample was estimated from the amplification of reference gene primers within the assay. To quantify the absolute abundance of each unique TCRbeta CDR3 rearrangement, sequence reads were collapsed and filtered. For each sample, productive Simpson clonality was calculated by taking the square root of Simpson's diversity index across productive rearrangements. Held by TCRdb, this immuneACCESS table contains in-frame sequences only and omits some clones. Under half of the omission traces to an unresolved V gene where checked; the cause of the rest is unknown. V, J and clone size reflect that table, while D and trimming were determined from the DNA. Across this sample there are about 400,000 clones, with nearly 90% seen only once. 2% to 2.5% of the sample is in the top ten clones.

Overall study outcomes, separate from this receptor: The amount of clinical and demographic metadata varied by source and participant and was provided uncurated.

In the prospective study, participants were about 18 to 95 years old, resided in 24 geographic areas of the United States, and were enrolled through a virtual design. To assign participants to cohorts, the prospective study relied on clinical history that participants themselves reported in a screening survey and a study questionnaire. In the prospective study, whole blood, serum and a nasopharyngeal or oropharyngeal swab were collected from each participant by mobile phlebotomists. Additional blood draws and questionnaires over a 2-month period could optionally be provided by prospective study participants. Before DNA extraction, prospective study blood samples were shipped either frozen or at room temperature. The source is a woman in her thirties or forties with acute COVID-19. Material: PBMCs or T cells enriched from blood (not recorded which).

At the DNA level, the sequence is TGTGCCAGCACTCGGGACTACCAAGAGACCCAGTACTTC. The resulting protein is CASTRDYQETQYF. Rearrangement joined TRBV12-3 or TRBV12-4 to TRBJ2-5; D gene: possibly TRBD2, on 6 matching bases. The CDR3 holds 13 amino acids from the cysteine to the phenylalanine. The DNA shown is the 39-base CDR3, in frame from base 1. The trim is 7 bases for V and 0 bases for J, with a gap of 9 bases between the germline ends.